This T cell receptor (beta chain) is from a study of response to subunit inactivated influenza vaccine. Study-wide points: Seasonal influenza vaccination, on each occasion, was suggested by the authors to recruit few new T cells.

The trim removed 0 bases at V and 0 bases at J, leaving 5 bases unmatched. In germline, CDR1 is MNHEY, CDR2 SVGAGI. CDR3 length: 16 residues. TCRdb reanalysed the RT-PCR reads using MiXCR and keeps one entry per CDR3 protein. Of 610,000 or so distinct CDR3 sequences in the sample, around 13% were seen once. This clonotype was found a few times. Its antigen is still unknown. The sample in question was PBMCs from blood, obtained approximately 13 days after vaccination. The rearrangement joins TRBV6-5 to TRBJ2-7; 7 positions match TRBD1. The origin of this receptor is a man aged 50 to 60 who received an inactivated influenza vaccine. Here the CDR3 DNA reads TGTGCCAGCAGTTACTCCATAGGGGACAGCTCCTACGAGCAGTACTTC. The encoded protein is CASSYSIGDSSYEQYF.